This is a list of T cell receptor beta chains from one sample in a study of graft-versus-host responses after intestinal transplantation. Only in-frame clones appear in the TCRdb table, and some are missing; sequencing was by immunoSEQ multiplex PCR. Counted here are roughly 60,000 clones, 70% to 90% occurring once; the ten biggest clones make up around 1.5%. This material consisted of PBMCs, taken 26 days after transplant. The receptor source for this set is a human patient who received an intestinal transplant, so some T cells may come from the graft donor. The CDR3 runs from the conserved cysteine through the conserved F or W. The order of the fields is CDR3 DNA, CDR3 protein, D gene, J gene, V gene, clone size. A D gene is named only where the DNA matches it firmly. Clone size is given for some rows only: seen once, a few or many times, or a class if the clone is expanded.

DNA: TGTGCCAGCAGTCCGGGACAGGGAAACTCCTACGAGCAGTACTTC
CDR3: CASSPGQGNSYEQYF
D: TRBD1
J: TRBJ2-7
V: TRBV28
size: -

DNA: TGTGCCAGCAGTTCGCGACTAGGTGGGGATACGCAGTATTTT
CDR3: CASSSRLGGDTQYF
D: -
J: TRBJ2-3
V: TRBV27
size: -

DNA: TGCGCCAGCAGCTTGGTAGGGAGCACTGAAGCTTTCTTT
CDR3: CASSLVGSTEAFF
D: -
J: TRBJ1-1
V: TRBV5-1
size: -

DNA: TGTGCCAGCAGCGACGGACTAGCGGAGATCTCCTACGAGCAGTACTTC
CDR3: CASSDGLAEISYEQYF
D: TRBD2
J: TRBJ2-7
V: TRBV5-4
size: -

DNA: TGTGCCAGCAGCGTAGGTTCAGGGGCCGCCTACAATGAGCAGTTCTTC
CDR3: CASSVGSGAAYNEQFF
D: -
J: TRBJ2-1
V: TRBV9
size: once

DNA: TGTGCCAGCAGCCAAGGGCCAGGGCAGAACACTGAAGCTTTCTTT
CDR3: CASSQGPGQNTEAFF
D: -
J: TRBJ1-1
V: TRBV4-2
size: -

DNA: TGCGCCAGCAGCTTGCCAGGGCTCTATGGCTACACCTTC
CDR3: CASSLPGLYGYTF
D: -
J: TRBJ1-2
V: TRBV5-1
size: -

DNA: TGTGCCAACTGGACAGGGGGCCGGCAGCCCCAGCATTTT
CDR3: CANWTGGRQPQHF
D: TRBD1
J: TRBJ1-5
V: TRBV7-8
size: -

DNA: TGCGCCAGCAGCCACCTCCCCCCTCTAGCGGGGATGTACAATGAGCAGTTCTTC
CDR3: CASSHLPPLAGMYNEQFF
D: TRBD2
J: TRBJ2-1
V: TRBV4-1
size: -

DNA: TGTGCCAGCAGTTCCGGGGGCGGGAGGCCCCACGAGCAGTACTTC
CDR3: CASSSGGGRPHEQYF
D: TRBD2
J: TRBJ2-7
V: TRBV27
size: -

DNA: TGTGCCAGCAGCCCCAGACGGGCAACTAATGAAAAACTGTTTTTT
CDR3: CASSPRRATNEKLFF
D: -
J: TRBJ1-4
V: TRBV2
size: -

DNA: TGCGCCAGCAGCTTGGTCGGGGGGGAGCAGTACTTC
CDR3: CASSLVGGEQYF
D: TRBD2
J: TRBJ2-7
V: TRBV5-1
size: -

DNA: TGCGCCAGTTCACTCACAGGGTTCTACCGGCACGATAGCACAGATACGCAGTATTTT
CDR3: CASSLTGFYRHDSTDTQYF
D: -
J: TRBJ2-3
V: TRBV23-1
size: once

DNA: TGTGCCAGCAGCACTCCGCCTTATTCCGGGACTGAAGCTTTCTTT
CDR3: CASSTPPYSGTEAFF
D: -
J: TRBJ1-1
V: TRBV6-5
size: -

DNA: TGTGCCAGTAGCACGGGGATCCATGGCTACACCTTC
CDR3: CASSTGIHGYTF
D: -
J: TRBJ1-2
V: TRBV19
size: -

DNA: TGTGCTAGCAGCCAGGGGGGACTAGAAAGCTACGAGCAGTACTTC
CDR3: CASSQGGLESYEQYF
D: -
J: TRBJ2-7
V: TRBV4-2
size: -

DNA: TGTGCCAGCAGCTTGACTAGCGGGGGGCAGCGAGAGACCCAGTACTTC
CDR3: CASSLTSGGQRETQYF
D: TRBD2
J: TRBJ2-5
V: TRBV7-3
size: -

DNA: TGTGCCAGCAAAGACGGGACAGGGCTCTCCTACAATGAGCAGTTCTTC
CDR3: CASKDGTGLSYNEQFF
D: TRBD1
J: TRBJ2-1
V: TRBV2
size: -

DNA: TGTGCCAGTAGTATTATTGTCGGGGGTGAAAAACTGTTTTTT
CDR3: CASSIIVGGEKLFF
D: -
J: TRBJ1-4
V: TRBV19
size: once

DNA: TGCGCCAGCAGCTCGAGCGGGGGGGCCGGTGATACGCAGTATTTT
CDR3: CASSSSGGAGDTQYF
D: TRBD2
J: TRBJ2-3
V: TRBV10-2
size: -

DNA: TGCGCCAGCAGACGGGACAGTGCGAACACCGGGGAGCTGTTTTTT
CDR3: CASRRDSANTGELFF
D: TRBD1
J: TRBJ2-2
V: TRBV4-1
size: -

DNA: TGTGCCAGCAGTTTCACAGGGGGGGCCAATCAGCCCCAGCATTTT
CDR3: CASSFTGGANQPQHF
D: TRBD1
J: TRBJ1-5
V: TRBV28
size: -

DNA: TGTGCCAGCAGCTCCCGAATGGGTGGGCGGGAGTTCAACACCGGGGAGCTGTTTTTT
CDR3: CASSSRMGGREFNTGELFF
D: TRBD2
J: TRBJ2-2
V: TRBV27
size: -

DNA: TGTGCCAGCAGTTCTCCCGGACAGGGGAACACTGAAGCTTTCTTT
CDR3: CASSSPGQGNTEAFF
D: TRBD1
J: TRBJ1-1
V: TRBV28
size: -

DNA: TGTGCCCCATTCCGAAGGGGGAAAAACATTCAGTACTTC
CDR3: CAPFRRGKNIQYF
D: -
J: TRBJ2-4
V: TRBV27
size: -

DNA: TGCGCCAGCAGCCCTAAACAAGGAGGGGACTTGGACGAGCAGTACTTC
CDR3: CASSPKQGGDLDEQYF
D: -
J: TRBJ2-7
V: TRBV4-1
size: -

DNA: TGTGCCATCAGTGAGTCAGGGGGCGAGGAAAAACTGTTTTTT
CDR3: CAISESGGEEKLFF
D: TRBD1
J: TRBJ1-4
V: TRBV10-3
size: few

DNA: TGTGCCAGTACCGCACAGGGGTGGGGCAATGAGCAGTTCTTC
CDR3: CASTAQGWGNEQFF
D: TRBD1
J: TRBJ2-1
V: TRBV19
size: -

DNA: TGTGCCAGCAGTACTCGGAGCTCCTATAATTCACCCCTCCACTTT
CDR3: CASSTRSSYNSPLHF
D: -
J: TRBJ1-6
V: TRBV2
size: -

DNA: TGCGCCAGCAGCCAAACGACAGGGGACTACACCTTC
CDR3: CASSQTTGDYTF
D: TRBD1
J: TRBJ1-2
V: TRBV4-1
size: -

DNA: TGTGCCAGTCTAGCCCCTTCAGTCCCCCTCCACTTT
CDR3: CASLAPSVPLHF
D: -
J: TRBJ1-6
V: TRBV28
size: -

DNA: TGCGCCAGCAGCCAAGATCGGCGGAGGGCTAACTATGGCTACACCTTC
CDR3: CASSQDRRRANYGYTF
D: -
J: TRBJ1-2
V: TRBV4-1
size: -

DNA: TGTGCCAGCAGTGAACAGTATAAAGCTTTCTTT
CDR3: CASSEQYKAFF
D: -
J: TRBJ1-1
V: TRBV2
size: -

DNA: TGTGCCAGCAGCACGACCCCGACAGGCCCGTACTACGAGCAGTACTTC
CDR3: CASSTTPTGPYYEQYF
D: -
J: TRBJ2-7
V: TRBV28
size: -

DNA: TGCGCCAGCAGCTTACAACAGGGAAATGAAGCTTTCTTT
CDR3: CASSLQQGNEAFF
D: -
J: TRBJ1-1
V: TRBV5-1
size: -

DNA: TGCGCCAGCAGTACGGGACAGAACACTGAAGCTTTCTTT
CDR3: CASSTGQNTEAFF
D: -
J: TRBJ1-1
V: TRBV23-1
size: -

DNA: TGTGCCAGCAGCTTGTTGGACAGGGGGTACTCTGGGGCCAACGTCCTGACTTTC
CDR3: CASSLLDRGYSGANVLTF
D: TRBD1
J: TRBJ2-6
V: TRBV5-4
size: -

DNA: TGTGCCAGCAGCGTAGGGACAACCTATGGCTACACCTTC
CDR3: CASSVGTTYGYTF
D: -
J: TRBJ1-2
V: TRBV9
size: -

DNA: TGCGCCAGCAGCCAAGATTGGGGACAGGGGTCCTACGAGCAGTACTTC
CDR3: CASSQDWGQGSYEQYF
D: TRBD1
J: TRBJ2-7
V: TRBV4-1
size: -

DNA: TGTGCCAGCAGCTTAGGATTCACAGGGAAGGGGAACACTGAAGCTTTCTTT
CDR3: CASSLGFTGKGNTEAFF
D: -
J: TRBJ1-1
V: TRBV7-9
size: -

DNA: TGTGCCAGCTCACGGACTAGCGGATTCAATGAGCAGTTCTTC
CDR3: CASSRTSGFNEQFF
D: TRBD2
J: TRBJ2-1
V: TRBV18
size: once

DNA: TGTGCCAGCAGCTTCGGGGAGGCCGGGGAGCTGTTTTTT
CDR3: CASSFGEAGELFF
D: -
J: TRBJ2-2
V: TRBV7-8
size: -

DNA: TGTGCCACCTCAGACAGGGTAGGCAATCAGCCCCAGCATTTT
CDR3: CATSDRVGNQPQHF
D: TRBD1
J: TRBJ1-5
V: TRBV28
size: -

DNA: TGTGCCAGCTCCCTGGGGACTAGCGGGAGTTTGGGTGAGCAGTTCTTC
CDR3: CASSLGTSGSLGEQFF
D: TRBD2
J: TRBJ2-1
V: TRBV27
size: -

DNA: TGTGCCAGCAGGCGACAACAGGGTGGAGGATCACCCCTCCACTTT
CDR3: CASRRQQGGGSPLHF
D: -
J: TRBJ1-6
V: TRBV6-5
size: few

DNA: TGTGCAAGTCGCCCGAGGGAGGACAGGGGACCTAAATGGGGAAACACCATATATTTT
CDR3: CASRPREDRGPKWGNTIYF
D: -
J: TRBJ1-3
V: TRBV12-2
size: -

DNA: TGTGCCAGCAGTGGGCCACAGGCAGGACAAGAGACCCAGTACTTC
CDR3: CASSGPQAGQETQYF
D: -
J: TRBJ2-5
V: TRBV2
size: -

DNA: TGCAGCGCTGCGACAGGGGTGAACACTGAAGCTTTCTTT
CDR3: CSAATGVNTEAFF
D: TRBD1
J: TRBJ1-1
V: TRBV29-1
size: -

DNA: TGTGCCAGCAGTCCGGGACAGGGGGCCACCGGGGAGCTGTTTTTT
CDR3: CASSPGQGATGELFF
D: TRBD1
J: TRBJ2-2
V: TRBV25-1
size: -

DNA: TGTGCCAGCAGTCTGACTAGCCGGGAGACCCAGTACTTC
CDR3: CASSLTSRETQYF
D: TRBD2
J: TRBJ2-5
V: TRBV27
size: -

DNA: TGTGCCAGCAGCTTAGGAGGGGTAGGGCAGCCCCAGCATTTT
CDR3: CASSLGGVGQPQHF
D: -
J: TRBJ1-5
V: TRBV13
size: -

DNA: TGTGCCAGCAGCCAAGATCCGAGCGGGAGTGGCAATGAGCAGTTCTTC
CDR3: CASSQDPSGSGNEQFF
D: TRBD2
J: TRBJ2-1
V: TRBV14
size: -

DNA: TGTGCCAGCAGTTTCGGGGGACTAGCGGGGGGCGGAGATACGCAGTATTTT
CDR3: CASSFGGLAGGGDTQYF
D: TRBD2
J: TRBJ2-3
V: TRBV28
size: -

DNA: TGTGCCAGCAGCCCCCGCGGGGGGGATGGCTACACCTTC
CDR3: CASSPRGGDGYTF
D: -
J: TRBJ1-2
V: TRBV6-6
size: -

DNA: TGTGCCAGCAGTTTAGAAAGTTGGCGGCTTGGGGCAGGGTCCACCGGGGAGCTGTTTTTT
CDR3: CASSLESWRLGAGSTGELFF
D: -
J: TRBJ2-2
V: TRBV28
size: -